This entry lists 24 T cell receptor beta chains sequenced from one sample in a study of cytomegalovirus exposure and HLA in healthy donors. The table came from immunoSEQ multiplex PCR; TCRdb's copy has only in-frame clones and leaves some out. In the table there are some 220,000 clones, around nine tenths of which are singletons. Specimen: PBMCs. These receptor sequences come from a woman aged 18-29 years in good health and CMV-seronegative.

The rearrangement uses TRBV28 and TRBJ2-7; D is possibly TRBD1 (6 bases). The germline gives CDR1 MDHEN, CDR2 SYDVKM. V lost 5 bases, J lost 2 bases, and 13 bases lay in between. This CDR3 contains 14 residues. The CDR3: CASSTRTVPYEQYF. The CDR3 DNA sequence: TGTGCCAGCAGTACTCGGACAGTACCCTACGAGCAGTACTTC.

The sample holds many counts of this clone. J is TRBJ2-2 and V is TRBV5-1; no reliable D call. Germline CDR1 reads SGHRS; CDR2 reads YFSETQ. V was shortened by 3 bases and J by 1 base, with 7 bases between the two germline ends. The CDR3 is made up of 14 amino acids. The CDR3 spells CASSSHKNTGELFF. CDR3 bases: TGCGCCAGCAGCTCACACAAGAACACCGGGGAGCTGTTTTTT.

The rearrangement joins TRBV27 to TRBJ2-5, with D tentatively TRBD1 (5 bases). The CDR3 totals 13 residues. The germline V and J ends were trimmed by 6 bases and 0 bases, with 8 bases remaining between them. Germline-derived CDR1 and CDR2 are MNHEY and SMNVEV (reference sequence). CDR3 protein: CASSHRYQETQYF. The CDR3 DNA follows: TGTGCCAGCAGCCACAGGTACCAAGAGACCCAGTACTTC.

In its sample, this clone was seen a few times. The chain joins TRBV2 to TRBJ2-2; 12 positions agree with TRBD2. CDR3 size: 15 residues. Trimming cost V 6 bases and J 5 bases; bases outside gene matches: 4. CDR1 is SNHLY, CDR2 FYNNEI, per germline. DNA for the CDR3: TGTGCCAGCAGGTGGGGGACTAGCGGGACCGGGGAGCTGTTTTTT. Amino acid sequence: CASRWGTSGTGELFF.

The V and J genes are TRBV7-9 and TRBJ1-2, with 7 bases fitting TRBD1. Trimming cost V 3 bases and J 12 bases; bases outside gene matches: 13. Germline CDR1 SEHNR, CDR2 FQNEAQ (reference sequence). The CDR3 consists of 14 residues. The CDR3 region is CASSFEVGGSVDTF. The CDR3 nucleotides read TGTGCCAGCAGCTTCGAGGTAGGGGGCTCTGTGGACACCTTC.

The rearrangement uses TRBV30 and TRBJ2-1; weak D call: TRBD2 (6 bases). Trimming removed 0 bases at V and 2 bases at J, with 11 bases between. There are 15 residues in the CDR3. Per germline, CDR1 GTSNPN and CDR2 SVGIG (reference sequence). The CDR3 loop is CAWSVPSVAYNEQFF. The CDR3 nucleotides read TGTGCCTGGAGTGTACCTAGCGTAGCCTACAATGAGCAGTTCTTC.

The V and J genes are TRBV29-1 and TRBJ2-7; 10 bases fit TRBD2. The CDR3 is 15 amino acids. Unmatched junction bases numbered 11, after V lost 4 bases and J lost 5 bases. Germline loops: CDR1 SQVTM, CDR2 ANQGSEA. The CDR3 DNA reads TGCAGCGTTGGGGGGGGTAGCGGGAGGACCCACGAGCAGTACTTC. Translating it yields CSVGGGSGRTHEQYF.

The chain links TRBV4-1 to TRBJ2-2; 11 nucleotides align to TRBD2. Germline V lookup: CDR1 MGHRA, CDR2 YSYEKL. CDR3 size: 16 residues. With V trimmed by 1 base and J by 5 bases, 3 bases remained unmatched. The CDR3, as DNA: TGCGCCAGCAGCCAAGGACTAGCGGGAACTACCGGGGAGCTGTTTTTT. The encoded protein is CASSQGLAGTTGELFF.

The rearrangement joins TRBV5-3 to TRBJ1-5; the match to TRBD1 covers 7 bases. TRBV5-3 is an ORF; its function is uncertain. The CDR3 covers 19 residues. Trimming took 0 bases from V and 4 from J; bases not matched to a gene: 16. The DNA of the CDR3 is TGTGCCAGAAGCTTGGCTCGGGCAGGGGGGACCTCTTGGAATCAGCCCCAGCATTTT. Translation gives CARSLARAGGTSWNQPQHF.

CDR3 region: CASIRLAGEYNEQFF. The CDR3 nucleotides are TGCGCCAGCATCCGATTAGCGGGAGAATACAATGAGCAGTTCTTC. This chain connects TRBV5-1 to TRBJ2-1, with TRBD2 matching over 9 bases. CDR3 length: 15 amino acids. Trimming removed 6 bases from V and 4 bases from J; junction bases left unmatched: 8. Germline loops: CDR1 SGHRS, CDR2 YFSETQ.

This clone showed up just once. The rearrangement uses TRBV6-1 and TRBJ2-7; 12 bases fit TRBD2. V was clipped by 4 bases and J by 5 bases; unmatched bases: 6. CDR1 and CDR2 (germline): MNHNS, SASEGT. The CDR3 covers 15 residues. For the CDR3, the DNA is TGTGCCAGCAGTGGAAGACTAGCGGGAGACCACGAGCAGTACTTC. Residues: CASSGRLAGDHEQYF.

This clone occurred once. This chain links TRBV10-3 with TRBJ1-6; 7 nucleotides match TRBD1. Trimming took 6 bases from V and 6 from J; bases not matched to a gene: 5. Per germline, CDR1 ENHRY and CDR2 SYGVKD. The CDR3 has 14 residues. The CDR3 nucleotides are TGTGCCATCAGAGGGGACAGTCTTAATTCACCCCTCCACTTT. Its protein is CAIRGDSLNSPLHF.

V is TRBV5-5 and J is TRBJ2-1; D is perhaps TRBD2 (5 bases). Germline V gene lookup returns CDR1 SGHKS and CDR2 YYEKEE (reference sequence). The CDR3 runs 15 residues. Trimming removed 4 bases from V and 6 bases from J, with 17 bases in between. In DNA form, the CDR3 reads TGTGCCAGCAGCGCCCCGGACTCTCTCGGCAATGAGCAGTTCTTC. Translation: CASSAPDSLGNEQFF.

The chain couples TRBV6-1 to TRBJ1-4; 9 bases agree with TRBD1. This CDR3 region has 15 residues. The junction had 2 bases not matched to a gene; V was cut back by 6 bases and J by 0 bases. Germline V CDR1 and CDR2: MNHNS, SASEGT. In DNA, the CDR3 is TGTGCCAGCAGAGACAGGGGGACAACTAATGAAAAACTGTTTTTT. Translated, it gives CASRDRGTTNEKLFF.

The gene calls are TRBV7-8 and TRBJ2-1; 9 bases agree with TRBD2. The V and J ends lost 1 base and 5 bases, in that order; junction bases with no gene match: 6. The CDR3 is 16 amino acids. CDR1 SGHVS and CDR2 FQNEAQ come from the germline V gene. CDR3 amino acids: CASSLGVAGENNEQFF. Written as DNA, the CDR3 is TGTGCCAGCAGCTTAGGGGTAGCGGGAGAAAACAATGAGCAGTTCTTC.

The V and J genes are TRBV6-5 and TRBJ1-1; D not resolved. There are 14 residues in the CDR3. Trimming pared 2 bases from V and 5 bases from J, leaving 12 bases between. CDR1 is MNHEY and CDR2 is SVGAGI in the germline V gene. The DNA of the CDR3 is TGTGCCAGCAGTTACGGCCGCGAGAGGACTGAAGCTTTCTTT. Protein: CASSYGRERTEAFF.

CDR3 nucleotide sequence: TGCGCCAGCAGCCCCGGACTAGCGGGAGCCAATGAGCAGTTCTTC. This codes for CASSPGLAGANEQFF. The genes are TRBV5-1 and TRBJ2-1; 13 nucleotides match TRBD2. The CDR3 loop spans 15 amino acids. J was trimmed by 6 bases and V by 4 bases; bases with no gene match: 4. Per the germline V gene, CDR1 is SGHRS and CDR2 is YFSETQ.

The chain has TRBV6-1 and TRBJ2-1; the match to TRBD1 covers 7 bases. CDR3 length: 14 amino acids. V lost 7 bases to trimming and J lost 4 bases; unmatched junction nucleotides: 7. Germline V lookup: CDR1 MNHNS, CDR2 SASEGT. CDR3 residues: CASTEGAGYNEQFF. CDR3 in DNA: TGTGCCAGCACCGAGGGGGCGGGTTACAATGAGCAGTTCTTC.

This chain joins TRBV7-8 and TRBJ1-1, with 12 nucleotides matching TRBD1. J was trimmed by 6 bases and V by 7 bases; bases with no gene match: 6. Germline V gene sequence: CDR1 SGHVS, CDR2 FQNEAQ. The CDR3 is 14 amino acids. The DNA of the CDR3 is TGTGCCAGCACCCCGGGACAGGGGGCGTCTGAAGCTTTCTTT. Residues: CASTPGQGASEAFF.

V is TRBV5-8 and J is TRBJ1-3; perhaps TRBD1 as D (6 bases). V lost 1 base to trimming and J lost 7 bases, with 6 bases between them. This CDR3 region has 12 residues. Germline V gives CDR1 SGHTS, CDR2 YDEGEE. The chain's CDR3 is CASSLTGNTIYF. The CDR3, as DNA: TGTGCCAGCAGCTTGACAGGGAACACCATATATTTT.

J is TRBJ1-2 and V is TRBV30; unclear D gene. Germline V gives CDR1 GTSNPN, CDR2 SVGIG (reference sequence). V was cut by 0 bases and J by 7 bases, with 6 bases left in between. This CDR3 region has 11 residues. CDR3 amino acids: CAWSVTSGYTF. The CDR3 DNA follows: TGTGCCTGGAGTGTGACAAGTGGCTACACCTTC.

CDR3 sequence reads: CASSHGLAGGSNSYEQYF. The CDR3 DNA sequence: TGTGCCAGCAGCCACGGATTGGCAGGGGGATCAAACTCCTACGAGCAGTACTTC. The V call is TRBV5-4, the J call TRBJ2-7, with 7 bases matching TRBD1. This CDR3 has 18 residues. Germline V lookup: CDR1 SGHNT, CDR2 YYREEE (reference sequence). J gave up 0 bases and V 4 bases, and 16 bases lay outside the gene matches.

The chain recombines TRBV30 with TRBJ2-5; D might be TRBD2 (6 bases). Germline lookup yields CDR1 GTSNPN and CDR2 SVGIG (reference sequence). The CDR3 is 14 amino acids. The V end was cut by 0 bases, the J end by 4 bases, with 12 bases between. CDR3 coding DNA: TGTGCCTGGAGTGTATTCCAGGGAGGAGAGACCCAGTACTTC. This codes for CAWSVFQGGETQYF.

The rearrangement uses TRBV19 and TRBJ2-7; possibly TRBD2 for D (5 bases). V was shortened by 5 bases and J by 2 bases, with 13 bases between the two germline ends. Germline V gene sequence: CDR1 LNHDA, CDR2 SQIVND (reference sequence). The CDR3 consists of 14 residues. The CDR3 loop reads CASSGSPLTYEQYF. CDR3 bases: TGTGCCAGTAGTGGGAGCCCACTAACCTACGAGCAGTACTTC.